The rows below give T cell receptor beta chains drawn from one sample of a study of identical twins. TCRdb reprocessed the 5' RACE reads via MiXCR and lists one record per CDR3 protein. Of about 490,000 distinct CDR3 sequences listed, roughly 15% are singletons. This sample also appeared in a second study, on yellow fever vaccine responses in identical twins.

Sequencing was carried out using CD4+ T cells sorted from blood. These TCRs come from a young woman in good health. The CDR3 runs from the conserved cysteine through the conserved F or W. A D gene is named only where the DNA matches it firmly.

D,V,J,CDR3
TRBD1,TRBV3-1,TRBJ1-6,CASSHGQDNSPLHF
NA,TRBV28,TRBJ1-6,CASSPRRGNNSPLHF
NA,TRBV18,TRBJ2-5,CASSPGHQETQYF
NA,TRBV15,TRBJ2-1,CATSSYNEQFF
TRBD2,TRBV18,TRBJ2-4,CASSPGSGSGNIQYF
TRBD2,TRBV20-1,TRBJ2-1,CSARVRRVQAGGPNEQFF
NA,TRBV14,TRBJ1-6,CASNSQGSPLHF
NA,TRBV12-3/TRBV12-4,TRBJ1-6,CASRRGGSYNSPLHF
TRBD2,TRBV20-1,TRBJ2-3,CSATGTSGITDTQYF
TRBD1,TRBV7-9,TRBJ2-7,CASSAGDRGIHEQYF
NA,TRBV15,TRBJ1-4,CATSREDGAISGKLFF
TRBD2,TRBV29-1,TRBJ2-2,CSVETSGIPGELFF
NA,TRBV5-1,TRBJ1-2,CASSPGTGNSNYGYTF
NA,TRBV5-6,TRBJ2-3,CASSLAGWTDTQYF
TRBD2,TRBV12-3/TRBV12-4,TRBJ2-7,CASSLDPSGRAREQYF
NA,TRBV10-3,TRBJ2-5,CAISTGAPYQETQYF
NA,TRBV20-1,TRBJ2-3,CSASGRLVFDTQYF
TRBD2,TRBV24-1,TRBJ2-3,CATSAVAGDTQYF
TRBD2,TRBV7-3,TRBJ2-2,CASSSGTTPNTGELFF
TRBD1,TRBV24-1,TRBJ2-1,CATSDVGDSYNEQFF
NA,TRBV12-3/TRBV12-4,TRBJ2-7,CASNSRGGLQSYEQYF
TRBD1,TRBV7-9,TRBJ2-5,CASSSPGTDQETQYF